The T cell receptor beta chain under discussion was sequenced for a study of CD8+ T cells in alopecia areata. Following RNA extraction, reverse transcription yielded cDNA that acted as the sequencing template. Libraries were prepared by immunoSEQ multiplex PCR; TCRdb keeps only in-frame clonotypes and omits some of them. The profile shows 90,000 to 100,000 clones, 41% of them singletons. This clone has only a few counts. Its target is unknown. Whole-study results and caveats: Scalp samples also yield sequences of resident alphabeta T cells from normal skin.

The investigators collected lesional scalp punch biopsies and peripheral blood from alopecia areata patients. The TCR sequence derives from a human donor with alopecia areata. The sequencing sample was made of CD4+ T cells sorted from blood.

This chain's CDR3 is CASSLVASYEQYF. CDR3 sequence (DNA): TGTGCCAGCAGCTTAGTCGCAAGCTACGAGCAGTACTTC. J is TRBJ2-7 and V is TRBV7-2, with unresolved D. V lost 1 base and J lost 3, with 7 bases in between. Germline CDR1 SGHTA, CDR2 FQGNSA. The CDR3 runs 13 residues.